The next 28 T cell receptor beta chains were all read from a single sample in a study of cytomegalovirus exposure and HLA in healthy donors. A multiplex PCR was run with 60 Vbeta primers and 13 Jbeta primers. TCRdb's copy holds only in-frame clones and misses some; the assay was immunoSEQ multiplex PCR. The sample has approximately 190,000 clones, roughly 76% seen once. The specimen sequenced was PBMCs. Every receptor here comes from a woman aged 30 to 39 in good health and CMV-seropositive.

The genes are TRBV7-2 and TRBJ2-7; 7 bases line up with TRBD1. From germline, CDR1 is SGHTA and CDR2 FQGNSA. CDR3 size: 17 residues. Trimming at V came to 2 bases and at J to 0 bases, leaving 10 bases not matched to a gene. CDR3 nucleotide sequence: TGTGCCAGCAGCTTAAACCGGGTAGGGACAGCCTCCTACGAGCAGTACTTC. This translates into CASSLNRVGTASYEQYF.

V is TRBV7-2 and J is TRBJ1-2; possibly TRBD1 for D (6 bases). V lost 5 bases to trimming and J lost 2 bases, with 12 bases between them. Germline CDR1 reads SGHTA; CDR2 reads FQGNSA. The CDR3 extends over 14 amino acids. This CDR3 is CASSNRVVNYGYTF. Written as DNA, the CDR3 is TGTGCCAGCAGCAACAGGGTGGTCAACTATGGCTACACCTTC.

The rearrangement joins TRBV7-2 to TRBJ1-2; 7 bases agree with TRBD1. CDR3 length equals 16 residues. Germline values: CDR1 SGHTA, CDR2 FQGNSA. V was pared by 3 bases and J by 4 bases, with 11 bases of the junction left unmatched. CDR3 nucleotides: TGTGCCAGCAGCTTGTCTTCTGGGACAGCCGGCTATGGCTACACCTTC. Translation gives CASSLSSGTAGYGYTF.

The chain combines TRBV7-3 with TRBJ2-1; 8 bases match TRBD2. V dropped 4 bases and J dropped 6; count of bases not matched to a gene: 11. The CDR3 is made up of 16 amino acids. CDR1 and CDR2 from the germline V gene are SGHTA and FQGTGA. The chain's CDR3 is CASSSTGTSRSNEQFF. CDR3 sequence (DNA): TGTGCCAGCAGCTCTACCGGGACTAGTAGGTCCAATGAGCAGTTCTTC.

The chain combines TRBV5-1 with TRBJ1-4; TRBD1 might be the D (6 bases). V dropped 2 bases and J dropped 2 bases, with 7 bases sitting between them. The CDR3 runs 14 residues. The germline gives CDR1 SGHRS, CDR2 YFSETQ. The CDR3 is CASSFQGTNEKLFF. DNA of the CDR3: TGCGCCAGCAGCTTTCAGGGGACTAATGAAAAACTGTTTTTT.

The CDR3, as DNA: TGTGCTAGTGGTCCGGGGACTAGCGCCGGTACGCAGTATTTT. Translated: CASGPGTSAGTQYF. The chain joins TRBV12-5 to TRBJ2-3, with 10 positions matching TRBD2. CDR3 length: 14 residues. Germline values: CDR1 LGHNT, CDR2 FRNRAP. Germline trimming cut 5 bases from V and 8 bases from J; bases unmatched to any gene: 7.

This chain links TRBV7-3 with TRBJ2-1, with 11 positions matching TRBD2. The length of the CDR3 is 16 residues. The junction had 12 bases not matched to a gene; V was cut back by 5 bases and J by 9 bases. CDR1 and CDR2 (germline): SGHTA, FQGTGA. CDR3 nucleotide sequence: TGTGCCAGCAGCCGGGGGCTTAGCGGGGGGGCCGGTGAGCAGTTCTTC. Its protein is CASSRGLSGGAGEQFF.

This chain's CDR3 is CASSLGEGFTDTQYF. As DNA, the CDR3 is TGTGCCAGCAGCTTAGGTGAGGGTTTCACAGATACGCAGTATTTT. The chain has TRBV7-9 and TRBJ2-3, with D maybe TRBD2 (5 bases). V lost 1 base, J lost 2 bases, and 10 bases lay in between. CDR1 and CDR2 from the germline V gene are SEHNR and FQNEAQ (reference sequence). The CDR3 is made up of 15 amino acids.

The chain is built from TRBV4-2 and TRBJ2-2; a weak D match, TRBD1 (5 bases). The germline V gene has CDR1 LGHNA and CDR2 YNFKEQ. The CDR3 is 16 amino acids. V lost 4 bases, J lost 1 base, and 13 bases lay in between. The CDR3 spells CASSRKGVLNTGELFF. The CDR3 region has the DNA TGTGCCAGCAGCCGAAAAGGGGTCTTGAACACCGGGGAGCTGTTTTTT.

V is TRBV4-3 and J is TRBJ2-4; 9 nucleotides agree with TRBD1. CDR1 LGHNA and CDR2 YSLEER come from the germline V gene. The ends lost 1 base at V and 8 bases at J; junction bases unmatched: 9. This CDR3 has 16 amino acids. The chain's CDR3 is CASSQAPPGQGYIQYF. For the CDR3, the DNA is TGCGCCAGCAGCCAAGCTCCTCCGGGACAGGGTTACATTCAGTACTTC.

This clone was recorded only once. The chain recombines TRBV7-3 with TRBJ2-5, with 11 bases matching TRBD2. Trimming took 5 bases from V and 4 from J; bases not matched to a gene: 12. This CDR3 contains 17 residues. Germline V CDR1 and CDR2: SGHTA, FQGTGA. The CDR3 DNA is TGTGCCAGCAGCCCCGGGACTAGCGGCCTCGGTGGAGAGACCCAGTACTTC. Translated, it gives CASSPGTSGLGGETQYF.

This clone was counted once. This sequence joins TRBV7-9 and TRBJ2-3; 8 bases match TRBD1. In germline, CDR1 is SEHNR, CDR2 FQNEAQ (reference sequence). The CDR3 is 15 residues long. Trimming cost V 8 bases and J 2 bases; bases outside gene matches: 9. CDR3 region: CASAQPGGLTDTQYF. CDR3 coding DNA: TGTGCCAGCGCGCAGCCAGGGGGCCTCACAGATACGCAGTATTTT.

This chain uses TRBV28 with TRBJ1-5, with a weak D call TRBD1 (6 bases). Germline assignment: CDR1 MDHEN and CDR2 SYDVKM. Trimming cost V 3 bases and J 6 bases, with 15 bases left between them. The CDR3 totals 15 residues. The CDR3 loop reads CASSFMGEGVQPQHF. CDR3 bases: TGTGCCAGCAGTTTCATGGGGGAGGGGGTTCAGCCCCAGCATTTT. Drawing the rest from reference TRBV28 and TRBJ1-5, the complete variable domain is DVKVTQSSRYLVKRTGEKVFLECVQDMDHENMFWYRQDPGLGLRLIYFSYDVKMKEKGDIPEGYSVSREKKERFSLILESASTNQTSMYLCASSFMGEGVQPQHFGDGTRLSIL.

The chain links TRBV15 to TRBJ2-7; D might be TRBD1 (6 bases). The CDR3 has 15 residues. Trimming cost V 1 base and J 1 base, with 11 bases left between them. Germline lookup yields CDR1 LNHNV and CDR2 YYDKDF (reference sequence). The CDR3 loop is CATSRARGQSYEQYF. CDR3 DNA: TGTGCCACCAGCAGAGCAAGAGGACAGTCCTACGAGCAGTACTTC.

This chain links TRBV7-7 with TRBJ2-7; 11 bases are a match to TRBD1. CDR1 and CDR2 from the germline V gene are SSHAT and FNYEAQ (reference sequence). The ends lost 5 bases at V and 2 bases at J; junction bases unmatched: 5. CDR3 length: 15 amino acids. DNA of the CDR3: TGTGCCAGCAGCCAAGGACAGGGGGCCACCTACGAGCAGTACTTC. Its protein is CASSQGQGATYEQYF.

The gene calls are TRBV25-1 and TRBJ1-5; 7 nucleotides line up with TRBD1. This CDR3 has 16 residues. Per the germline V gene, CDR1 is MGHDK and CDR2 is SYGVNS. Trimming at V came to 1 base and at J to 0 bases, leaving 3 bases not matched to a gene. Here the CDR3 reads CASSEWGTDSNQPQHF. Here the CDR3 DNA reads TGTGCCAGCAGTGAATGGGGGACAGATAGCAATCAGCCCCAGCATTTT. The variable domain in full, with the rest retrieved from reference TRBV25-1 and TRBJ1-5, is EADIYQTPRYLVIGTGKKITLECSQTMGHDKMYWYQQDPGMELHLIHYSYGVNSTEKGDLSSESTVSRIRTEHFPLTLESARPSHTSQYLCASSEWGTDSNQPQHFGDGTRLSIL.

The chain has TRBV5-6 and TRBJ2-7; 9 nucleotides agree with TRBD2. Trimming removed 2 bases from V and 1 base from J; junction bases left unmatched: 7. The germline V gene has CDR1 SGHDT and CDR2 YYEEEE. The CDR3 has 16 residues. This CDR3 reads CASSLVGTSRSYEQYF. The CDR3 DNA reads TGTGCCAGCAGCTTAGTCGGGACTAGCAGATCCTACGAGCAGTACTTC.

The chain combines TRBV30 with TRBJ2-6; perhaps TRBD2 as D (6 bases). Germline CDR1 and CDR2: GTSNPN and SVGIG (reference sequence). The CDR3 totals 14 residues. Deletions cut 3 bases from V and 1 base from J, with 7 bases between. Here the CDR3 DNA reads TGTGCCTGGAGGGGACTGTCTGGGGCCAACGTCCTGACTTTC. Translating it yields CAWRGLSGANVLTF.

This chain joins TRBV9 and TRBJ1-1, with D tentatively TRBD1 (6 bases). Germline CDR1 reads SGDLS; CDR2 reads YYNGEE. V lost 4 bases, J lost 1 base, and 20 bases lay in between. The CDR3 spans 17 residues. The DNA of the CDR3 is TGTGCCAGCAGCTCACCATCGGGACATCTTGGGAACACTGAAGCTTTCTTT. This sequence encodes CASSSPSGHLGNTEAFF. Drawing the rest from reference TRBV9 and TRBJ1-1, the complete variable domain is DSGVTQTPKHLITATGQRVTLRCSPRSGDLSVYWYQQSLDQGLQFLIQYYNGEERAKGNILERFSAQQFPDLHSELNLSSLELGDSALYFCASSSPSGHLGNTEAFFGQGTRLTVV.

The chain is built from TRBV6-1 and TRBJ2-7, with 9 bases that match TRBD1. V shed 5 bases, J shed 0 bases, and the junction held 5 bases outside the gene matches. Germline values: CDR1 MNHNS, CDR2 SASEGT. The CDR3 has 15 residues. CDR3 coding DNA: TGTGCCAGCAGTTCAGGGACAGGGAGCTCCTACGAGCAGTACTTC. Translating gives CASSSGTGSSYEQYF.

The gene calls are TRBV18 and TRBJ1-5; D gene ambiguous. The CDR3 spans 16 residues. V lost 4 bases to trimming and J lost 1 base, with 14 bases between them. Germline CDR1 KGHSH, CDR2 LQKENI. CDR3 DNA sequence: TGTGCCAGCTCACAGGAGAGCGGCGTAAGCAATCAGCCCCAGCATTTT. This codes for CASSQESGVSNQPQHF.

The CDR3 is CASSTGGYEQYF. The CDR3 DNA follows: TGTGCCAGCAGCACAGGGGGGTACGAGCAGTACTTC. The V gene is TRBV27, the J gene TRBJ2-7; 8 bases line up with TRBD1. This CDR3 region has 12 residues. Germline CDR1 is MNHEY and CDR2 is SMNVEV (reference sequence). After removal of 6 bases from V and 4 bases from J, the junction contained 2 bases not matched to a gene.

The J gene is TRBJ2-7, the V gene TRBV7-2; possible D gene TRBD2, 5 bases. The CDR3 is made up of 13 amino acids. Germline V gene lookup returns CDR1 SGHTA and CDR2 FQGNSA. Trimming shortened V by 5 bases and J by 6 bases, and 14 bases separated the two germline ends. CDR3 sequence (DNA): TGTGCCAGCAGCCCCAGGACTCTCGCCGAGCAGTACTTC. Translation gives CASSPRTLAEQYF.

This rearrangement joins TRBV5-6 to TRBJ1-6; 12 bases are shared with TRBD1. Trimming took 3 bases from V and 8 from J; bases not matched to a gene: 6. The germline CDR1 and CDR2 sequences are SGHDT and YYEEEE. The CDR3 runs 16 residues. Here the CDR3 DNA reads TGTGCCAGCAGCTCCGGGACAGGGGGCGCTCATTCACCCCTCCACTTT. The encoded protein is CASSSGTGGAHSPLHF.

This rearrangement joins TRBV6-6 to TRBJ1-5; 8 nucleotides line up with TRBD1. Germline trimming cut 5 bases from V and 2 bases from J; bases unmatched to any gene: 5. The CDR3 is 15 amino acids. CDR1 is MNHNY, CDR2 SVGAGI, per germline (reference sequence). CDR3 in amino acids: CASSMTGERNQPQHF. CDR3 bases: TGTGCCAGCAGTATGACAGGGGAGCGCAATCAGCCCCAGCATTTT.

The chain recombines TRBV30 with TRBJ1-5; D might be TRBD1 (5 bases). The CDR3 consists of 14 residues. The V end lost 2 bases, the J end lost 4 bases, and 12 bases lay between the germline ends. Germline CDR1 GTSNPN, CDR2 SVGIG (reference sequence). CDR3 DNA sequence: TGTGCCTGGAGTCTCCAAACAGGAAATCAGCCCCAGCATTTT. The encoded protein is CAWSLQTGNQPQHF. Full variable domain (outside the CDR3, taken from reference TRBV30 and TRBJ1-5): SQTIHQWPATLVQPVGSPLSLECTVEGTSNPNLYWYRQAAGRGLQLLFYSVGIGQISSEVPQNLSASRPQDRQFILSSKKLLLSDSGFYLCAWSLQTGNQPQHFGDGTRLSIL.

Points on this clone: At one of its ends the junction is not consistent with the germline gene, which may arise from a read error. This chain joins TRBV7-7 and TRBJ2-7; TRBD1 aligns across 12 bases. This CDR3 spans 14 amino acids. From germline, CDR1 is SSHAT and CDR2 FNYEAQ (reference sequence). The CDR3 here is CASSAPGQGAIDVF. The CDR3 DNA sequence: TGTGCCAGCAGCGCACCGGGACAGGGGGCGATCGATGTCTTC.

Here the CDR3 reads CTRGRSYGYTF. The CDR3 nucleotides are TGCACGCGGGGCAGGTCCTATGGCTACACCTTC. The J gene is TRBJ1-2, the V gene TRBV20-1, with D tentatively TRBD1 (5 bases). Looked up from germline, CDR1 is DFQATT and CDR2 is SNEGSKA (reference sequence). The CDR3 is 11 residues long.